These 13 T cell receptor beta chains were sequenced from one sample in a study of T cell changes during pregnancy in multiple sclerosis. The assay was immunoSEQ multiplex PCR, and TCRdb's table has in-frame clones only and misses some. This table holds 30,000 or so clones, around 90% found once. The material sequenced was CD8+ T cells from peripheral blood mononuclear cells, taken in the first trimester of pregnancy. The origin of the receptors is a female donor with multiple sclerosis, enrolled in a pregnancy study.

CDR3 in DNA: TGTGCCAGCAGTTTCGGTCAGGGGGTTTACTCTGGAAACACCATATATTTT. This gives the protein CASSFGQGVYSGNTIYF. The gene calls are TRBV28 and TRBJ1-3; 7 nucleotides agree with TRBD1. Germline CDR1 MDHEN, CDR2 SYDVKM. The V gene end was trimmed by 3 bases and the J gene end by 0 bases; junction bases not matched to a gene: 8. There are 17 residues in the CDR3.

V is TRBV13 and J is TRBJ1-5; D is ambiguous. V was shortened by 0 bases and J by 0 bases, with 9 bases between the two germline ends. Germline V CDR1 and CDR2: PRHDT, FYEKMQ (reference sequence). CDR3 length equals 16 residues. The CDR3 DNA is TGTGCCAGCAGCTTAGGTGGGGAGGGTAGCAATCAGCCCCAGCATTTT. This codes for CASSLGGEGSNQPQHF.

The rearrangement joins TRBV5-5 to TRBJ2-1, with 9 bases identical to TRBD2. Trimming cost V 4 bases and J 0 bases; bases outside gene matches: 2. Germline assignment: CDR1 SGHKS and CDR2 YYEKEE (reference sequence). This CDR3 region has 15 residues. CDR3 region: CASSPTSGSYNEQFF. In DNA form, the CDR3 reads TGTGCCAGCAGCCCGACTAGCGGCTCCTACAATGAGCAGTTCTTC.

The genes are TRBV28 and TRBJ2-7, with 9 nucleotides matching TRBD2. Germline V CDR1 and CDR2: MDHEN, SYDVKM. The CDR3 consists of 15 residues. The trim removed 3 bases at V and 3 bases at J, leaving 6 bases unmatched. CDR3 loop: CASSFVAGAYYEQYF. CDR3 in DNA: TGTGCCAGCAGTTTTGTAGCGGGAGCATACTACGAGCAGTACTTC.

The J gene is TRBJ1-1, the V gene TRBV19; D is ambiguous. The CDR3 consists of 17 residues. The V end lost 3 bases, the J end lost 0 bases, and 17 bases lay between the germline ends. Germline values: CDR1 LNHDA, CDR2 SQIVND (reference sequence). CDR3 residues: CASSMSDGGRMNTEAFF. The CDR3 nucleotides are TGTGCCAGTAGTATGTCAGACGGTGGCAGGATGAACACTGAAGCTTTCTTT.

V gene TRBV28 combines with J gene TRBJ2-1; 11 positions agree with TRBD1. The junction had 4 bases not matched to a gene; V was cut back by 7 bases and J by 5 bases. This CDR3 is built from 14 residues. Germline lookup yields CDR1 MDHEN and CDR2 SYDVKM. Here the CDR3 reads CASIGQGAHNEQFF. The CDR3, as DNA: TGTGCCAGCATTGGACAGGGGGCACACAATGAGCAGTTCTTC.

The chain links TRBV4-1 to TRBJ2-1, with 10 bases matching TRBD2. This CDR3 has 18 amino acids. CDR1 and CDR2 from the germline V gene are MGHRA and YSYEKL. V was pared by 0 bases and J by 5 bases, with 10 bases of the junction left unmatched. This CDR3 reads CASSQDGLLAGEDNEQFF. The DNA of the CDR3 is TGCGCCAGCAGCCAAGATGGGCTCCTAGCGGGAGAGGACAATGAGCAGTTCTTC.

V usage is TRBV2 and J usage is TRBJ2-1; maybe TRBD1 (6 bases). V gave up 8 bases and J gave up 8 bases, with 13 bases separating them. This CDR3 is 12 amino acids long. The germline V gene has CDR1 SNHLY and CDR2 FYNNEI. CDR3 residues: CASSSGADEQFF. The CDR3 DNA reads as TGTGCCAGCTCCTCAGGGGCGGATGAGCAGTTCTTC.

The chain employs TRBV20-1 and TRBJ2-7, with TRBD2 as a possible D gene (5 bases). The germline V and J ends were trimmed by 4 bases and 12 bases, with 16 bases remaining between them. This CDR3 has 11 residues. Germline V gene lookup returns CDR1 DFQATT and CDR2 SNEGSKA (reference sequence). As DNA, the CDR3 is TGCAGTGCTAACGGCCCGGGAAAGCTGTACTTC. Protein product: CSANGPGKLYF.

The chain is built from TRBV2 and TRBJ2-1; TRBD2 matches 8 bases. The CDR3 length is 17 residues. V lost 6 bases and J lost 0; bases outside the gene matches: 10. Germline V gene lookup returns CDR1 SNHLY and CDR2 FYNNEI. The CDR3 spells CASSASRSGSSYNEQFF. The CDR3 coding sequence is TGTGCCAGCAGCGCTTCCAGGAGCGGGAGCTCCTACAATGAGCAGTTCTTC.

The chain links TRBV10-3 to TRBJ2-1; 10 bases line up with TRBD2. This CDR3 comprises 17 residues. Trimming cost V 5 bases and J 5 bases; bases outside gene matches: 12. The V gene's germline CDR1 is ENHRY and CDR2 SYGVKD. The CDR3 DNA reads TGTGCCATCAGTTACACCTCCCGGACTAGCGGTGACAATGAGCAGTTCTTC. This codes for CAISYTSRTSGDNEQFF.

This clone was found a few times. The chain is built from TRBV6-4 and TRBJ2-3; unclear D gene. Looked up from germline, CDR1 is MRHNA and CDR2 is SNTAGT. V lost 3 bases, J lost 2 bases, and 12 bases lay in between. The CDR3 covers 15 residues. The CDR3 bases are TGTGCCAGCAGTGAAGACTCCGTTTCCACAGATACGCAGTATTTT. Its translation is CASSEDSVSTDTQYF.

This chain uses TRBV19 with TRBJ1-2; maybe TRBD1 (5 bases). The length of the CDR3 is 16 residues. The V gene's germline CDR1 is LNHDA and CDR2 SQIVND (reference sequence). The V end was cut by 7 bases, the J end by 8 bases, with 26 bases between. CDR3: CASTPDGAGPLHGYTF. CDR3 nucleotides: TGTGCCAGTACCCCCGATGGAGCAGGGCCCTTACACGGCTACACCTTC.